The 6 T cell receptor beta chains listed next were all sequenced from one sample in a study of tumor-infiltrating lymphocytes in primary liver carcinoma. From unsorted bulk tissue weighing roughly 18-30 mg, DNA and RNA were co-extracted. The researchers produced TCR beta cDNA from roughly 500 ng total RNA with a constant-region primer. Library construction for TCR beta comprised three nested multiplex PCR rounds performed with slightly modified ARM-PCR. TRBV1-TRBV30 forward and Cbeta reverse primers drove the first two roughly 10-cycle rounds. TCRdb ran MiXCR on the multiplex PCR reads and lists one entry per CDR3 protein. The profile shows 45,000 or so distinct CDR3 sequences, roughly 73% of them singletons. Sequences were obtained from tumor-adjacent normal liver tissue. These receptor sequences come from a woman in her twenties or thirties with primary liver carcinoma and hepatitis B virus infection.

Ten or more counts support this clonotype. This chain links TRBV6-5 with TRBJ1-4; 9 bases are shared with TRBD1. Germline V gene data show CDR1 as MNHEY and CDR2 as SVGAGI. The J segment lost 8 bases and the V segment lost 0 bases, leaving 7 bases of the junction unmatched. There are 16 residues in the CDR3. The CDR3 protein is CASSYSSGQGGEKLFF. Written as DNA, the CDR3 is TGTGCCAGCAGTTACTCTTCGGGACAGGGTGGCGAAAAACTGTTTTTT.

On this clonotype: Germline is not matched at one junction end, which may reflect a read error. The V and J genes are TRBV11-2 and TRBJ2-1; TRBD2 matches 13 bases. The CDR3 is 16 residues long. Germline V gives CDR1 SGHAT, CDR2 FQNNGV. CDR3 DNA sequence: TGTGCCTGCAGCTGGGGGGGACTAGCGGGGAACAATGAGCAGCCCTTC. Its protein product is CACSWGGLAGNNEQPF.

The chain's CDR3 is CASSQDISISGANVLTF. The CDR3 DNA is TGTGCCAGCAGTCAGGACATCAGCATCTCTGGGGCCAACGTCCTGACTTTC. V gene TRBV5-6 combines with J gene TRBJ2-6; TRBD1 might be the D (5 bases). The V and J ends lost 5 bases and 0 bases respectively, with 15 bases between them. Germline V gene lookup returns CDR1 SGHDT and CDR2 YYEEEE. The CDR3 has 17 residues.

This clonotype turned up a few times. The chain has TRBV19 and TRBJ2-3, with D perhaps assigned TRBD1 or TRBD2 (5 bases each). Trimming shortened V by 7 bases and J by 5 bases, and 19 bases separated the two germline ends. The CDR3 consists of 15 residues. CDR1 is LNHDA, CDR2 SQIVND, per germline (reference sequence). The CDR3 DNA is TGTGCCAGTACCATGGGCTGGGGGTATGGAGATACGCAGTATTTT. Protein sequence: CASTMGWGYGDTQYF.

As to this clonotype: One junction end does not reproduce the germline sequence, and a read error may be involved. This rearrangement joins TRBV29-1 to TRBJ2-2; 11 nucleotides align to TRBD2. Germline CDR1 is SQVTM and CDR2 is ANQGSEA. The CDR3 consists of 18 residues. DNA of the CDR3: TGCAGCGTTAACGAGGGGACTAGCGGAGAGGACGGCACCAGGGAGCTGTTTTTT. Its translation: CSVNEGTSGEDGTRELFF.

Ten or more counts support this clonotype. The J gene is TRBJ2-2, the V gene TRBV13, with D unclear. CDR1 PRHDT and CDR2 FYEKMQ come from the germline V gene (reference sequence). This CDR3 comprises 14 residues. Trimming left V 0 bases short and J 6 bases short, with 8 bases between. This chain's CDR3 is CASSLGRYAGELFF. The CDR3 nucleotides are TGTGCCAGCAGCTTAGGCCGATACGCCGGGGAGCTGTTTTTT.